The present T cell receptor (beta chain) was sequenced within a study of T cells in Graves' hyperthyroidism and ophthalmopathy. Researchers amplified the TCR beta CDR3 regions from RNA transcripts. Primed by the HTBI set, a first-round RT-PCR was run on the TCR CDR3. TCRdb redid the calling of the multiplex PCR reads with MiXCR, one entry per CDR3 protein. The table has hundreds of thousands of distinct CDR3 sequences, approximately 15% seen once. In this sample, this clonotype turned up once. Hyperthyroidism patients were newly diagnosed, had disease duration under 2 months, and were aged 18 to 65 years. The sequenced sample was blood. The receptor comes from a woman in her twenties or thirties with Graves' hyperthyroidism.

CDR3 coding DNA: TGTGCCAGCACTGAAAGGGGGACTAGCGGGAGGAGCGGGAACATTCAGTACTTC. Its protein is CASTERGTSGRSGNIQYF. The chain joins TRBV27 to TRBJ2-4; TRBD2 aligns across 15 bases. The CDR3 has 18 amino acids. From germline, CDR1 is MNHEY and CDR2 SMNVEV (reference sequence). After removal of 7 bases from V and 7 bases from J, the junction contained 14 bases not matched to a gene.